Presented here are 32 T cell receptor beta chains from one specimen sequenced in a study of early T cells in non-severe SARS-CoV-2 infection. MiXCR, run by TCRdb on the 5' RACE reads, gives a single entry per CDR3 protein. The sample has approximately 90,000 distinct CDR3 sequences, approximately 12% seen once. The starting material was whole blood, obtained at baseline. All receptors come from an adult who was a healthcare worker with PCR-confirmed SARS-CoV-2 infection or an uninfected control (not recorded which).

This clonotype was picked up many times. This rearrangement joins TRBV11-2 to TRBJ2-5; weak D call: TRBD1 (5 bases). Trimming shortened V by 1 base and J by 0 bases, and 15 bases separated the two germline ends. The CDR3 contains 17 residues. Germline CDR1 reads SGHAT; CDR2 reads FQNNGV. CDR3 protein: CASSLVSPKGYQETQYF. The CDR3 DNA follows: TGTGCCAGCAGCTTAGTGAGCCCGAAGGGGTACCAAGAGACCCAGTACTTC. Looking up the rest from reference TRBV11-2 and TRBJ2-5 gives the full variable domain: EAGVAQSPRYKIIEKRQSVAFWCNPISGHATLYWYQQILGQGPKLLIQFQNNGVVDDSQLPKDRFSAERLKGVDSTLKIQPAKLEDSAVYLCASSLVSPKGYQETQYFGPGTRLLVL.

The CDR3 coding sequence is TGTGCCAGCTCGGCGATGGTGGAGACCCAGTACTTC. Protein sequence: CASSAMVETQYF. The gene calls are TRBV18 and TRBJ2-5; D unclear. V lost 6 bases and J lost 5, with 10 bases in between. This CDR3 has 12 amino acids. Germline CDR1 is KGHSH and CDR2 is LQKENI.

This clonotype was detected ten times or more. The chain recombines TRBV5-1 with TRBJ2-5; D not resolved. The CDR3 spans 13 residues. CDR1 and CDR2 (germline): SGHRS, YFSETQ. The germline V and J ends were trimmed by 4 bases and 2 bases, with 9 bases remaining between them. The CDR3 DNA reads TGCGCCAGCAGCCCACTTCTTCAAGAGACCCAGTACTTC. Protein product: CASSPLLQETQYF.

The CDR3 region is CASSLEGSTGLSGNTIYF. CDR3 nucleotides: TGTGCCAGCAGCTTAGAGGGGTCGACAGGGCTCTCTGGAAACACCATATATTTT. The gene calls are TRBV11-2 and TRBJ1-3; 7 bases are shared with TRBD1. This CDR3 comprises 18 residues. Germline CDR1 SGHAT, CDR2 FQNNGV. V lost 0 bases to trimming and J lost 0 bases; unmatched junction nucleotides: 8.

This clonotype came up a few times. CDR3 in amino acids: CASSFMLNTEAFF. CDR3 DNA sequence: TGTGCCAGCAGTTTTATGTTGAACACTGAAGCTTTCTTT. V gene TRBV28 combines with J gene TRBJ1-1; unclear D gene. V lost 3 bases, J lost 0 bases, and 5 bases lay in between. CDR1 is MDHEN and CDR2 is SYDVKM in the germline V gene. The CDR3 is made up of 13 amino acids.

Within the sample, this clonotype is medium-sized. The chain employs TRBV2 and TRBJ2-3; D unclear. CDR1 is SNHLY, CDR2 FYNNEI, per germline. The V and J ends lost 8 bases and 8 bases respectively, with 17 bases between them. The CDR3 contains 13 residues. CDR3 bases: TGTGCCAGCCAAGGAAGGCGAGAGAGTACGCAGTATTTT. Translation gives CASQGRRESTQYF.

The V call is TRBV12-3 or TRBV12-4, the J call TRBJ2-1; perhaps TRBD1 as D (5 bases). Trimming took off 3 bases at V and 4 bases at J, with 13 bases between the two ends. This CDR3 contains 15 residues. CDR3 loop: CASSFLGRLYNEQFF. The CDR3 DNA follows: TGTGCCAGCAGTTTCCTGGGGCGCCTTTACAATGAGCAGTTCTTC.

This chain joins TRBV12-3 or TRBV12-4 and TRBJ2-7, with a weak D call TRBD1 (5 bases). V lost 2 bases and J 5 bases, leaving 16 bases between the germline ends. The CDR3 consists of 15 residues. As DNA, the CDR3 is TGTGCCAGCAGTTTAAGGGGCCCAGGCAGCAACGAGCAGTACTTC. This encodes CASSLRGPGSNEQYF.

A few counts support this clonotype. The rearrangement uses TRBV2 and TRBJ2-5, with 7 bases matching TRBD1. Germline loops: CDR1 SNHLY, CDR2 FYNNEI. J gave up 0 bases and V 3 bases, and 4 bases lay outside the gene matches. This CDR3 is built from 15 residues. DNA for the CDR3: TGTGCCAGCAGTGATGGGGACAGAGACCAAGAGACCCAGTACTTC. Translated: CASSDGDRDQETQYF.

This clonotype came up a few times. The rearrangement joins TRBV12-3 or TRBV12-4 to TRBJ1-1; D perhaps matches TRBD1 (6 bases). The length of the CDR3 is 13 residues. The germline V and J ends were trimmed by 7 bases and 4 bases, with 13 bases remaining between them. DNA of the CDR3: TGTGCCAGCAAAGGGGGGCCCGGCACTGAAGCTTTCTTT. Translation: CASKGGPGTEAFF.

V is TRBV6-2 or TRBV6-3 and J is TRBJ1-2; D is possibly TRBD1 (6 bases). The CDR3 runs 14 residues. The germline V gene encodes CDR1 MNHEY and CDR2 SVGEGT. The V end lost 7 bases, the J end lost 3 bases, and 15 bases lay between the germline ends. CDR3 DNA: TGTGCCAGCATCCCGGACAGCGACTACTATGGCTACACCTTC. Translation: CASIPDSDYYGYTF.

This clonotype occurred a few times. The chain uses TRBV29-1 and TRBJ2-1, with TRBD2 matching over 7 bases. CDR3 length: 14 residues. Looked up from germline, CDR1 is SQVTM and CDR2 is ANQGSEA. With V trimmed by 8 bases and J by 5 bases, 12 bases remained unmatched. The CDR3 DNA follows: TGCAGCCCGGTGGAAGCGGGGCGTAACAATGAGCAGTTCTTC. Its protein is CSPVEAGRNNEQFF.

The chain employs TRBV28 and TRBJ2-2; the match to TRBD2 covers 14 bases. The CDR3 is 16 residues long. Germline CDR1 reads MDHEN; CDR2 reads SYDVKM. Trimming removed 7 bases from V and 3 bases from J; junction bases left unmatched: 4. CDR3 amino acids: CASKTGLAGDTGELFF. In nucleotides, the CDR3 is TGTGCCAGCAAAACGGGACTAGCGGGGGACACCGGGGAGCTGTTTTTT.

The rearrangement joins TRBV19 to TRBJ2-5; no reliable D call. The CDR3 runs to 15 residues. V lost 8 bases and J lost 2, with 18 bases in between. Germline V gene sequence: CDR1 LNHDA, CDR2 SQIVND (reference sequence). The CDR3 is CASSPYDSAQETQYF. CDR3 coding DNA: TGTGCCAGTTCCCCCTACGACTCGGCTCAAGAGACCCAGTACTTC.

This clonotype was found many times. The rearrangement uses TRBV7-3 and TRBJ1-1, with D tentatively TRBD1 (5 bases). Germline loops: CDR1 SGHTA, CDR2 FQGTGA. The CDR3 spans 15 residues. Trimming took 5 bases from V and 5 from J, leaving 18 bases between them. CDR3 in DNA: TGTGCCAGCAGCAGTCGGACACCTGGAGGAACTGAAGCTTTCTTT. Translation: CASSSRTPGGTEAFF.

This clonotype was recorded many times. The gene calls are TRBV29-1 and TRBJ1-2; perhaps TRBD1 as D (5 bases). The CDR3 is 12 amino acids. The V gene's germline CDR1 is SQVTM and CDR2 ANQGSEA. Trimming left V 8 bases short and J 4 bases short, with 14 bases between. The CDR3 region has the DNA TGCAGCCTAGGGGATGACGGCTATGGCTACACCTTC. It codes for CSLGDDGYGYTF. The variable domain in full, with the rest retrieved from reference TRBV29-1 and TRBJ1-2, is SAVISQKPSRDICQRGTSLTIQCQVDSQVTMMFWYRQQPGQSLTLIATANQGSEATYESGFVIDKFPISRPNLTFSTLTVSNMSPEDSSIYLCSLGDDGYGYTFGSGTRLTVV.

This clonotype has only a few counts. CDR3: CASSYGLGSPLHF. In DNA form, the CDR3 reads TGTGCCAGCAGCTACGGGTTGGGGTCACCCCTCCACTTT. The rearrangement links TRBV11-2 to TRBJ1-6; D gene unclear. The CDR3 has 13 residues. The V gene lost 4 bases and the J gene lost 10 bases, with 11 bases spanning the gap. Germline V gene sequence: CDR1 SGHAT, CDR2 FQNNGV. The entire variable domain, with the rest obtained from reference TRBV11-2 and TRBJ1-6, is as follows: EAGVAQSPRYKIIEKRQSVAFWCNPISGHATLYWYQQILGQGPKLLIQFQNNGVVDDSQLPKDRFSAERLKGVDSTLKIQPAKLEDSAVYLCASSYGLGSPLHFGNGTRLTVT.

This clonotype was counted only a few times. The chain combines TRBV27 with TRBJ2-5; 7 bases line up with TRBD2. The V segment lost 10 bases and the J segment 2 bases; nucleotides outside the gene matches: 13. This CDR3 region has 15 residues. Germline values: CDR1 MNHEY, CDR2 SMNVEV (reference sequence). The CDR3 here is CATRRGWESQETQYF. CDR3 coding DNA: TGTGCCACCCGGCGGGGGTGGGAGAGTCAAGAGACCCAGTACTTC.

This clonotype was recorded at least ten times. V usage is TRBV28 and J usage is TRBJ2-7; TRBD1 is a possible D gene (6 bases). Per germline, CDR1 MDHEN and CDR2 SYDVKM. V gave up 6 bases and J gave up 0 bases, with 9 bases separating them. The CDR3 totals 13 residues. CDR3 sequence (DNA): TGTGCCAGCAGGAAAGGGGGCTCCTACGAGCAGTACTTC. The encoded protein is CASRKGGSYEQYF.

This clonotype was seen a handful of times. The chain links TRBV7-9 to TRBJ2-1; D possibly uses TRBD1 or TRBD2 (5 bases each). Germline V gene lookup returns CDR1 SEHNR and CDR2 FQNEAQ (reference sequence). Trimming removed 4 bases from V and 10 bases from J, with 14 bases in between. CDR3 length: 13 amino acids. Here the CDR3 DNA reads TGTGCCAGCAGCTACCGGGACCGATACGAGCAGTTCTTC. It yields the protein CASSYRDRYEQFF.

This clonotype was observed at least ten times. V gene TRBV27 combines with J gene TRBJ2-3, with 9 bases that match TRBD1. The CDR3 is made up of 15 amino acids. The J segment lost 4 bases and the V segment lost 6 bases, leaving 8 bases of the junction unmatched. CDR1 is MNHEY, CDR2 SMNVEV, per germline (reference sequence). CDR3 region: CASSPGQGVADTQYF. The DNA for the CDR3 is TGTGCCAGCAGCCCGGGACAGGGCGTTGCAGATACGCAGTATTTT.

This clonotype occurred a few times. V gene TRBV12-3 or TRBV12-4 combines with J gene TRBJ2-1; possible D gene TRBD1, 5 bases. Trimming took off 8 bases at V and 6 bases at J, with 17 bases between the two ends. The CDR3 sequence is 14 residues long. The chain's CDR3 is CASGHRESINEQFF. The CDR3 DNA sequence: TGTGCCAGCGGACACCGCGAGTCGATCAATGAGCAGTTCTTC.

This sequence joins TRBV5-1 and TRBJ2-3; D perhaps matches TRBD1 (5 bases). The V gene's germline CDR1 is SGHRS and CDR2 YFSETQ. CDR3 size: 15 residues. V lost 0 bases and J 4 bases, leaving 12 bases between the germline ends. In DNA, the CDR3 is TGCGCCAGCAGCTTGGAGCCAGTAGGGGCAGATACGCAGTATTTT. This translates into CASSLEPVGADTQYF.

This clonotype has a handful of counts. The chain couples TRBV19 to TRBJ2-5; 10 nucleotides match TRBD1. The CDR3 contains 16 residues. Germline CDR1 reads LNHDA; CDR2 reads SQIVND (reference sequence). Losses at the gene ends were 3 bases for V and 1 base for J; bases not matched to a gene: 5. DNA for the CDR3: TGTGCCAGTAGTATGGGGACAGGGGCTACCCAAGAGACCCAGTACTTC. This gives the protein CASSMGTGATQETQYF.

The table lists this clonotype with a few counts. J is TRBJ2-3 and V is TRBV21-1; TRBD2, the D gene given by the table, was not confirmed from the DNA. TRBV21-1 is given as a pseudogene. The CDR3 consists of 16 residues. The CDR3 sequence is CASSKGRGWSTDTQYF. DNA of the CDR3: TGTGCCAGCAGCAAAGGGAGGGGTTGGAGCACAGATACGCAGTATTTT.

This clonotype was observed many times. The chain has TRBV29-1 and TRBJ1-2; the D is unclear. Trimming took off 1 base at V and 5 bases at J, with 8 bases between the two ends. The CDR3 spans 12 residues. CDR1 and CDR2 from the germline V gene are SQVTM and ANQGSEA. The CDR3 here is CSVEGTTYGYTF. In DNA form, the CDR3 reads TGCAGCGTTGAAGGAACCACTTATGGCTACACCTTC.

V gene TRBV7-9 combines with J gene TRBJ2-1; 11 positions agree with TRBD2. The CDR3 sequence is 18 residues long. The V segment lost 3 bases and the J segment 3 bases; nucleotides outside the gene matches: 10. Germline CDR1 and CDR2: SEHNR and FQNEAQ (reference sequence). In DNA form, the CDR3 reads TGTGCCAGCAGCTTCGGGCACCTAGCGGGGGGAAACTACAATGAGCAGTTCTTC. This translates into CASSFGHLAGGNYNEQFF.

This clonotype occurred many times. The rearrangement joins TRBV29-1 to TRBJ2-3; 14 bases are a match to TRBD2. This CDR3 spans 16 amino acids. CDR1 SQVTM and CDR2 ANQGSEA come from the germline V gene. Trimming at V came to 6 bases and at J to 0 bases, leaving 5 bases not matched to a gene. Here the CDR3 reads CSVTGTSGRSTDTQYF. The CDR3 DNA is TGCAGCGTCACCGGGACTAGCGGGAGAAGCACAGATACGCAGTATTTT.

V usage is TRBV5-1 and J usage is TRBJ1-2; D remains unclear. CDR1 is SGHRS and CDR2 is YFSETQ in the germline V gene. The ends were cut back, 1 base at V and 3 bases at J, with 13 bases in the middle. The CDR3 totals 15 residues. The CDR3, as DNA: TGCGCCAGCAGCTTGTCCCTGCCCGGGGACTATGGCTACACCTTC. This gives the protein CASSLSLPGDYGYTF. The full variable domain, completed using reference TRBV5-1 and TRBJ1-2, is KAGVTQTPRYLIKTRGQQVTLSCSPISGHRSVSWYQQTPGQGLQFLFEYFSETQRNKGNFPGRFSGRQFSNSRSEMNVSTLELGDSALYLCASSLSLPGDYGYTFGSGTRLTVV.

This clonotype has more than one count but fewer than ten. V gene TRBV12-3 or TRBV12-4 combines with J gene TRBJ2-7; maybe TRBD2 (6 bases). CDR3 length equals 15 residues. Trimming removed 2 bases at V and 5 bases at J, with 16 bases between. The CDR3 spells CASSLLRGYGDEQYF. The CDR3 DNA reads TGTGCCAGCAGTTTACTGCGGGGATACGGGGACGAGCAGTACTTC.

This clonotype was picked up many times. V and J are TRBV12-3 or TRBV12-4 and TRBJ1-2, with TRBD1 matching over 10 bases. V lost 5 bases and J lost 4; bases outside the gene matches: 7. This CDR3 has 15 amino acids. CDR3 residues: CASSLGTGALYGYTF. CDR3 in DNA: TGTGCCAGCAGTCTCGGGACAGGGGCTCTCTATGGCTACACCTTC.

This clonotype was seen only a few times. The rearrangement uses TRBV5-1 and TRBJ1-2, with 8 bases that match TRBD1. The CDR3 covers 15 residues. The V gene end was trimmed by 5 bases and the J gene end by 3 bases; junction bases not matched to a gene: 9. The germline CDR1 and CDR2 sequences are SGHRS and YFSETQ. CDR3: CASSSTGDPDYGYTF. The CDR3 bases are TGCGCCAGCAGTTCGACAGGGGACCCTGACTATGGCTACACCTTC.